This TCR beta chain stems from a study of shared clonotypes between healthy human individuals. Study as a whole: CD4 naive cells filled three plates per donor, CD4 memory three, CD8 naive two and CD8 memory one. Study-wide results and caveats: Represented diversity (both genetic and exposure-history) was limited by the small number of donors. Four donors had around 5.5% of their naive CD4 clonotypes in common.

The repertoire was sequenced with immunoSEQ multiplex PCR; TCRdb's copy has only in-frame clones and lacks some. The top ten hold more than 0.95% of the sample, which has 2 million or so clones, about 95% seen once. Per the germline V gene, CDR1 is SGHDN and CDR2 is FVKESK. The length of the CDR3 is 18 residues. The V segment lost 3 bases and the J segment 3 bases; nucleotides outside the gene matches: 12. About this clone: Its antigen is still unknown.

Naivety among CD8 cells was defined by CD45RO negativity and positive CCR7 selection, thereby excluding terminally differentiated effector memory CD45RA+ cells. Every donor was a Caucasian adult from Nashville, Tennessee. This sequence was found in a man younger than 30 in good health. The sample consisted of naive CD8+ T cells sorted from blood. This chain joins TRBV14 and TRBJ2-3, with 10 bases matching TRBD2. This CDR3 reads CASSHWLAGALVTDTQYF. Here the CDR3 DNA reads TGTGCCAGCAGCCATTGGCTAGCGGGGGCCTTGGTAACAGATACGCAGTATTTT.